The rows below give T cell receptor beta chains drawn from one sample of a study of breast tumors, draining lymph nodes, adjacent tissues. Each CDR3 protein gets one entry after TCRdb re-called the multiplex PCR reads with MiXCR. The data hold roughly 220,000 distinct CDR3 sequences, with less than 40% observed a single time. The sample comprised axillary lymph node tissue. All receptors come from a female donor with breast cancer. Some clones in this sample may be carry-over from other donors' samples. The CDR3 runs from the conserved cysteine through the conserved F or W. D genes are given only for firm matches. Rows may omit the clone size; those that give it use once, few, many or a size class.

V gene	J gene	clone size	D gene	CDR3 DNA	CDR3 protein
TRBV20-1	TRBJ1-2	NA	TRBD1	TGCAGTGCTAGAGGGCGACAGGGCAGCGCCTATGGCTACACCTTC	CSARGRQGSAYGYTF
TRBV20-1	TRBJ2-5	few	NA	TGCAGTGCTAGATGGGGGGAGACCCAGTCCTTC	CSARWGETQSF
TRBV25-1	TRBJ1-2	NA	TRBD1	TGTGCCAGCGTTGGGAGCGGGGACAGGGGCTGGGGCTACACCTTC	CASVGSGDRGWGYTF
TRBV19	TRBJ1-5	many	NA	TGTGCCAGTAGTATTCTCGGGACGGGGGATCAGCCCCAGCATTTT	CASSILGTGDQPQHF
TRBV30	TRBJ2-6	many	NA	TGTGCCTGGGGGCCAGTGTTCTCTGGGGCCAACGTCCTGACTTTC	CAWGPVFSGANVLTF
TRBV6-6	TRBJ2-1	many	NA	TGTGCCAGCAGTTCTCTCGGGTCGGGTTTCTTC	CASSSLGSGFF
TRBV9	TRBJ2-4	few	NA	TGTGCCAGCAGCGTAGATGAAGGGGCGGCCAAAAACATTCAGTACTTC	CASSVDEGAAKNIQYF
TRBV10-3	TRBJ2-2	many	TRBD2	TGTGCCATCAGAGGGACTAGCGGGAGGCGCAGCACCGGGGAGCTGTTTTTT	CAIRGTSGRRSTGELFF
TRBV20-1	TRBJ2-7	NA	NA	TGCAGTGCTAGAGATCTGGGTCGGACCTACGAGCAGTACTTC	CSARDLGRTYEQYF
TRBV28	TRBJ1-2	NA	NA	TGTGCCACCAAACGGGTAGAGCAGGGCCATGGCTACACCTTC	CATKRVEQGHGYTF
TRBV7-2	TRBJ2-7	many	TRBD1	TGTGCCAGCAGCTTAGGGACAGGGATTTACGAGCAGTACTTC	CASSLGTGIYEQYF
TRBV5-6	TRBJ2-7	many	NA	TGTGCCAGCAGCTTGGCCGAGAGGGGTCTGTACGAGCAGTACTTC	CASSLAERGLYEQYF
TRBV7-9	TRBJ1-1	NA	TRBD1	TGTGCCAGCAGCTCCAGACAGGGGGGGGACACTGAAGCTTTCTTT	CASSSRQGGDTEAFF
TRBV19	TRBJ1-3	many	NA	TGTGCCAGTAGTTTGACGGCGAGCTCTGGAAACACCATATATTTT	CASSLTASSGNTIYF
TRBV7-9	TRBJ2-3	few	TRBD2	TGTGCCAGCAGCCCCCTCCCCGCGGGAGTGTCCTACACAGATACGCAGTATTTT	CASSPLPAGVSYTDTQYF
TRBV18	TRBJ1-2	many	TRBD1	TGTGCCAGCTCACCGGGGGACAGCCGCTATGGCTACACCTTC	CASSPGDSRYGYTF
TRBV20-1	TRBJ1-3	NA	TRBD1	TGCAGTGCTAGATCACAGGGGGGCTCTGGAAACACCATATATTTT	CSARSQGGSGNTIYF
TRBV29-1	TRBJ1-2	NA	TRBD1	TGCAGCGTTAAGCAGGGGGCGAGTGGCTACACCTTC	CSVKQGASGYTF
TRBV29-1	TRBJ2-7	NA	TRBD1	TGCAGCGTAGGGGCGGGACAGGGGGCTGGGGAGCAGTACTTC	CSVGAGQGAGEQYF
TRBV20-1	TRBJ2-5	many	TRBD2	TGCAGTGCGGGTAAACAGATAGCGGGAAATCATGAGACCCAGTACTTC	CSAGKQIAGNHETQYF
TRBV7-2	TRBJ2-5	many	TRBD2	TGTGCCAGCAGCTTAGTACTAGCGGGCGGACCCATGCAGCCCCAGTACTTC	CASSLVLAGGPMQPQYF
TRBV2	TRBJ2-2	many	TRBD1	TGTGCCAGCAGCAGACAGGGGCCGAACACCGGGGAGCTGTTTTTT	CASSRQGPNTGELFF
TRBV12-3/TRBV12-4	TRBJ2-6	many	NA	TGTGCCAGCACCAAGTGGGGGGCCAACGTCCTGACTTTC	CASTKWGANVLTF
TRBV5-1	TRBJ2-3	many	NA	TGCGCCAGCAGCTTTCAGCGCTCGCTTAGCACAGATACGCAGTATTTT	CASSFQRSLSTDTQYF
TRBV6-2/TRBV6-3	TRBJ2-1	NA	TRBD2	TGTGCCAGCAGTCACCCGACTAGCGGGGGGGCGAACTCCTACAATGAGCAGTTCTTC	CASSHPTSGGANSYNEQFF
TRBV7-2	TRBJ2-4	many	NA	TGTGCCAGCAGCCCTGGGACCAGCTCAGCCAAAAACATTCAGTACTTC	CASSPGTSSAKNIQYF
TRBV10-3	TRBJ1-2	NA	NA	TGTGCCATCAGTGACCCGAGGAAAGCGGTGTGGGCCTACACCTTC	CAISDPRKAVWAYTF
TRBV20-1	TRBJ1-5	NA	TRBD1	TGCAGTGCTAGACGTACCGGGACAGGGGGTCAGCCCCAGCATTTT	CSARRTGTGGQPQHF
TRBV7-9	TRBJ1-5	many	NA	TGTGCCAGCAGCTCGCAGGGGCTCGGAAATCAGCCCCAGCATTTT	CASSSQGLGNQPQHF
TRBV11-3	TRBJ2-3	many	NA	TGTGCCAGCAGCTTAGCCCAGATAGCGGCGGCCCACACAGATACGCAGTATTTT	CASSLAQIAAAHTDTQYF
TRBV28	TRBJ1-5	few	NA	TGTGCCAGCAGTCCCGGGTCTCCAAGGGGGCCCCAGCATTTT	CASSPGSPRGPQHF
TRBV10-3	TRBJ2-1	many	TRBD2	TGTGCCATCAGTGAGCAACTAGCGGGAGGGCCACTATACAATGAGCAGTTCTTC	CAISEQLAGGPLYNEQFF
TRBV19	TRBJ2-1	NA	TRBD1	TGTGCCAGTAGTATAAGCGGGACAGGGAAGAAGAATGAGCAGTTCTTC	CASSISGTGKKNEQFF
TRBV2	TRBJ1-5	NA	NA	TGTGCCAGCAGTGATCAGGTTAGCAATCAGCCCCAGCATTTT	CASSDQVSNQPQHF
TRBV7-2	TRBJ2-7	many	NA	TGTGCCAGCAGCTTATCTCCGGGAGAAACCTACGAGCAGTACTTC	CASSLSPGETYEQYF
TRBV19	TRBJ1-6	NA	TRBD1	TGTGCCAGTAGAGAGACCGGGACAGGGGGCTGTAATTCACCCCTCCACTTT	CASRETGTGGCNSPLHF
TRBV7-2	TRBJ1-2	many	NA	TGTGCCAGCAGCTCTTATAGGGGGGTGAAGGATGGCTACACCTTC	CASSSYRGVKDGYTF
TRBV12-3/TRBV12-4	TRBJ2-7	many	NA	TGTGCCAGCAGCTCCGGGACAAGCCGAGCGAACTACGAGCAGTACTTC	CASSSGTSRANYEQYF
TRBV3-2	TRBJ2-3	NA	NA	NA	CASSPVGQGATDTQYF
TRBV7-2	TRBJ1-5	many	NA	TGTGCCAGCAGCTTAAAGACGGAGGTGGGCCAGCCCCAGCATTTT	CASSLKTEVGQPQHF
TRBV10-3	TRBJ1-5	NA	NA	TGTGCCATCAGGGAATCGGGCGGGGGCAATCAGCCCCAGCATTTT	CAIRESGGGNQPQHF
TRBV5-1	TRBJ2-6	NA	NA	TGCGCCAGCAGCTTGTACCCGGAAGGTGCGAACACCGGGGCCAACGTCCTGACTTTC	CASSLYPEGANTGANVLTF